The present T cell receptor (beta chain) was sequenced within a study of chemoradiotherapy in HPV16-positive cancers. Study-wide background: Candidate HPV-specific T-cell clones and common TCR motifs came from functional assays in a couple of HPV16-positive patients.

Of note for this clone: The antigen is not known.

Study findings and constraints: Functional assays defining HPV-specific T cells used only a couple of HPV16-positive patients. Better recurrence-free survival went with HPV-responsive T-cell expansion in HPV16-positive patients.

The repertoire was sequenced with immunoSEQ multiplex PCR; TCRdb's copy has only in-frame clones and lacks some. The sample lists tens of thousands of clones, approximately 94% occurring once. Trimming removed 3 bases at V and 3 bases at J, with 9 bases between. This CDR3 is 13 amino acids long. CDR1 SGHRS and CDR2 YFSETQ come from the germline V gene. The chain has TRBV5-1 and TRBJ1-2; D call uncertain. Sampling was carried out from a patient who underwent chemoradiotherapy. The receptor was derived from a human donor with HPV-associated anogenital cancer. In DNA, the CDR3 is TGCGCCAGCAGCTCGGACGGGGACTATGGCTACACCTTC. This gives the protein CASSSDGDYGYTF.